One and the same sample provided the 14 T cell receptor beta chains below, sequenced in a study of control samples from healthy donors and cancer patients. The protocol was immunoSEQ multiplex PCR, while the TCRdb copy is restricted to in-frame clones and leaves out a portion. The table records roughly 120,000 clones, 88% of them present only once. Sequences were obtained from blood. These receptors all stem from a woman aged 70-85 years in good health.

J is TRBJ2-7 and V is TRBV5-1, with 10 bases aligning to TRBD1. Germline lookup yields CDR1 SGHRS and CDR2 YFSETQ. After removal of 6 bases from V and 6 bases from J, the junction contained 15 bases not matched to a gene. This CDR3 is 16 amino acids long. CDR3 in DNA: TGCGCCAGCACTTACCTATCCGGGACAGGGGTATCCGAGCAGTACTTC. It specifies CASTYLSGTGVSEQYF.

V gene TRBV18 combines with J gene TRBJ2-5; TRBD1 or TRBD2 may be the D gene (5 bases each). The CDR3 loop spans 15 amino acids. Trimming took 4 bases from V and 1 from J, leaving 13 bases between them. CDR1 and CDR2 (germline): KGHSH, LQKENI. The CDR3 DNA reads as TGTGCCAGCTCACGGGACCGCAGCTTCCAAGAGACCCAGTACTTC. Amino acid sequence: CASSRDRSFQETQYF.

The V call is TRBV6-5, the J call TRBJ1-1; D remains unclear. Germline loops: CDR1 MNHEY, CDR2 SVGAGI. Trimming left V 0 bases short and J 0 bases short, with 5 bases between. This CDR3 has 14 residues. The CDR3 here is CASSYSKVNTEAFF. DNA of the CDR3: TGTGCCAGCAGTTACTCGAAGGTGAACACTGAAGCTTTCTTT.

This chain joins TRBV7-7 and TRBJ2-5, with TRBD1 matching 7 bases. This CDR3 is built from 13 residues. Germline CDR1 is SSHAT and CDR2 is FNYEAQ (reference sequence). V lost 4 bases and J lost 2; bases outside the gene matches: 1. Written as DNA, the CDR3 is TGTGCCAGCAGCTCGGACAGGCAAGAGACCCAGTACTTC. Its protein is CASSSDRQETQYF.

CDR3 protein: CASSLLNEQFF. Here the CDR3 DNA reads TGTGCCAGCAGCCTACTCAATGAGCAGTTCTTC. The V and J genes are TRBV11-2 and TRBJ2-1; D not resolved. The CDR3 runs to 11 residues. Looked up from germline, CDR1 is SGHAT and CDR2 is FQNNGV. The V end lost 5 bases, the J end lost 6 bases, and 5 bases lay between the germline ends.

J is TRBJ1-6 and V is TRBV5-4, with D uncertain. V was clipped by 4 bases and J by 7 bases, with 6 bases between them. CDR1 and CDR2 (germline): SGHNT, YYREEE (reference sequence). This CDR3 has 12 residues. The CDR3 DNA follows: TGTGCCAGCAGCCCCCAGAATTCACCCCTCCACTTT. Translating it yields CASSPQNSPLHF.

The chain has TRBV5-6 and TRBJ2-7; D gene ambiguous. Germline CDR1 and CDR2: SGHDT and YYEEEE. The V gene lost 0 bases and the J gene lost 6 bases, with 13 bases spanning the gap. The CDR3 extends over 14 amino acids. CDR3 nucleotide sequence: TGTGCCAGCAGCTTGGGGCCCTCACTACCCGAGCAGTACTTC. It specifies CASSLGPSLPEQYF.

CDR3 nucleotides: TGTGCCAGCAGCCGGGCAGGCACAGATACGCAGTATTTT. Its protein is CASSRAGTDTQYF. V and J are TRBV3-1 (or the pseudogene TRBV3-2) and TRBJ2-3; D is unresolved. V lost 4 bases and J 1 base, leaving 6 bases between the germline ends. CDR3 length equals 13 residues. Germline assignment: CDR1 LGHDT and CDR2 YNNKEL (reference sequence).

The chain recombines TRBV11-2 with TRBJ1-2; 9 bases match TRBD1. J lost 7 bases, V lost 1 base, and 4 bases had no gene match. CDR3 length: 14 amino acids. Per the germline V gene, CDR1 is SGHAT and CDR2 is FQNNGV. CDR3 sequence: CASSLGQGVGGYTF. CDR3 sequence (DNA): TGTGCCAGCAGCTTAGGACAGGGGGTCGGTGGCTACACCTTC. The full variable domain, its missing parts supplied by reference TRBV11-2 and TRBJ1-2, is EAGVAQSPRYKIIEKRQSVAFWCNPISGHATLYWYQQILGQGPKLLIQFQNNGVVDDSQLPKDRFSAERLKGVDSTLKIQPAKLEDSAVYLCASSLGQGVGGYTFGSGTRLTVV.

This clone was recorded only once. This chain connects TRBV7-6 to TRBJ2-2, with TRBD1 as a possible D gene (6 bases). Germline lookup yields CDR1 SGHVS and CDR2 FNYEAQ. This CDR3 is built from 15 residues. V dropped 1 base and J dropped 0 bases, with 6 bases sitting between them. The CDR3 is CASSLGTANTGELFF. The CDR3 nucleotides are TGTGCCAGCAGCTTAGGGACAGCGAACACCGGGGAGCTGTTTTTT. Using reference TRBV7-6 and TRBJ2-2 for the parts outside the CDR3, the full variable domain is GAGVSQSPRYKVTKRGQDVALRCDPISGHVSLYWYRQALGQGPEFLTYFNYEAQQDKSGLPNDRFSAERPEGSISTLTIQRTEQRDSAMYRCASSLGTANTGELFFGEGSRLTVL.

This chain links TRBV2 with TRBJ2-3, with D tentatively TRBD2 (5 bases). V was cut by 8 bases and J by 4 bases, with 13 bases left in between. In germline, CDR1 is SNHLY, CDR2 FYNNEI. This CDR3 is 13 amino acids long. The CDR3 coding sequence is TGTGCCAGCGCCGGGGTTGTCGCAGATACGCAGTATTTT. Translation: CASAGVVADTQYF.

The chain couples TRBV19 to TRBJ1-1; maybe TRBD1 (5 bases). Deletions cut 8 bases from V and 4 bases from J, with 11 bases between. Per germline, CDR1 LNHDA and CDR2 SQIVND (reference sequence). The CDR3 is 12 amino acids. Written as DNA, the CDR3 is TGTGCCAGTCAGGGAGGGATCACTGAAGCTTTCTTT. As protein: CASQGGITEAFF.

This clone was observed once. V usage is TRBV18 and J usage is TRBJ2-7; a possible D gene is TRBD1 (6 bases). Germline values: CDR1 KGHSH, CDR2 LQKENI. Trimming pared 5 bases from V and 0 bases from J, leaving 14 bases between. CDR3 length equals 15 residues. The CDR3 nucleotides read TGTGCCAGCTCAGTTTCCCAGGACAGCTCCTACGAGCAGTACTTC. Translated: CASSVSQDSSYEQYF.

V and J are TRBV7-2 and TRBJ2-6; D is possibly TRBD1 (5 bases). This CDR3 is 15 amino acids long. Trimming cost V 3 bases and J 1 base, with 7 bases left between them. The germline V gene has CDR1 SGHTA and CDR2 FQGNSA. DNA of the CDR3: TGTGCCAGCAGCTTTCAGGGTTCTGGGGCCAACGTCCTGACTTTC. Translated, it gives CASSFQGSGANVLTF.